One and the same sample provided the 18 T cell receptor beta chains below, sequenced in a study of shared clonotypes between healthy human individuals. The data were produced by immunoSEQ multiplex PCR, yet TCRdb's version contains in-frame clones alone and is incomplete. The data contain more than 400,000 clones, approximately 95% of them singletons. Sequenced: naive CD4+ T cells sorted from blood. As for subset: CD45RA+ positively selected. These receptors came from a woman aged 30 to 39 in good health.

The chain employs TRBV28 and TRBJ1-6; TRBD1 matches 10 bases. The CDR3 consists of 14 residues. J gave up 10 bases and V 3 bases, and 3 bases lay outside the gene matches. Germline-derived CDR1 and CDR2 are MDHEN and SYDVKM. For the CDR3, the DNA is TGTGCCAGCAGTTTGGGACAGGGGCAATCACCCCTCCACTTT. Amino acids: CASSLGQGQSPLHF.

This rearrangement joins TRBV30 to TRBJ1-1; 9 positions agree with TRBD1. The CDR3 is made up of 15 amino acids. With V trimmed by 4 bases and J by 1 base, 7 bases remained unmatched. The germline V gene encodes CDR1 GTSNPN and CDR2 SVGIG (reference sequence). The CDR3 protein is CAWNRGLRGNTEAFF. DNA of the CDR3: TGTGCCTGGAACAGGGGGCTGAGGGGGAACACTGAAGCTTTCTTT.

The CDR3, as DNA: TGCGCCAGCAGCTTGGCCGGGACAGGACACACCGGGGAGCTGTTTTTT. Amino acids: CASSLAGTGHTGELFF. The V gene is TRBV5-1, the J gene TRBJ2-2; 8 positions match TRBD1. V lost 0 bases, J lost 3 bases, and 4 bases stayed unmatched. Germline V gene sequence: CDR1 SGHRS, CDR2 YFSETQ. The CDR3 has 16 amino acids. Full variable domain (outside the CDR3, taken from reference TRBV5-1 and TRBJ2-2): KAGVTQTPRYLIKTRGQQVTLSCSPISGHRSVSWYQQTPGQGLQFLFEYFSETQRNKGNFPGRFSGRQFSNSRSEMNVSTLELGDSALYLCASSLAGTGHTGELFFGEGSRLTVL.

This clone was found once. The chain uses TRBV9 and TRBJ1-1; tentatively, D is TRBD1 (6 bases). Looked up from germline, CDR1 is SGDLS and CDR2 is YYNGEE. V was cut by 3 bases and J by 7 bases, with 13 bases left in between. The CDR3 contains 13 residues. The CDR3 loop is CASSAPGEIEAFF. CDR3 nucleotide sequence: TGTGCCAGCAGCGCTCCAGGGGAAATTGAAGCTTTCTTT.

The V and J genes are TRBV27 and TRBJ2-3, with 13 positions matching TRBD2. V lost 2 bases, J lost 2 bases, and 22 bases stayed unmatched. The germline V gene has CDR1 MNHEY and CDR2 SMNVEV (reference sequence). The CDR3 is made up of 23 amino acids. In DNA form, the CDR3 reads TGTGCCAGCAGTTTAAGGGTCCCCCCTGTGCTGACTAGCGGGAGGCCGTACACAGATACGCAGTATTTT. Translated, it gives CASSLRVPPVLTSGRPYTDTQYF.

The chain carries TRBV18 and TRBJ2-1, with TRBD2 identical over 8 bases. This CDR3 is built from 15 residues. Germline CDR1 reads KGHSH; CDR2 reads LQKENI. V trimming: 6 bases; J trimming: 5 bases; junction bases outside the gene matches: 9. This CDR3 is CASSPNPGLDNEQFF. CDR3 bases: TGTGCCAGCTCTCCGAATCCGGGACTAGACAATGAGCAGTTCTTC.

The chain joins TRBV18 to TRBJ2-1; D remains ambiguous. The CDR3 runs 13 residues. Germline V gives CDR1 KGHSH, CDR2 LQKENI. Trimming removed 5 bases from V and 10 bases from J, with 15 bases in between. CDR3 sequence: CASSATQIYEQFF. CDR3 nucleotides: TGTGCCAGCTCAGCCACACAAATCTACGAGCAGTTCTTC. Using reference TRBV18 and TRBJ2-1 for the parts outside the CDR3, the full variable domain is NAGVMQNPRHLVRRRGQEARLRCSPMKGHSHVYWYRQLPEEGLKFMVYLQKENIIDESGMPKERFSAEFPKEGPSILRIQQVVRGDSAAYFCASSATQIYEQFFGPGTRLTVL.

V is TRBV6-5 and J is TRBJ1-5; tentatively, D is TRBD1 (5 bases). The CDR3 sequence is 14 residues long. V gave up 2 bases and J gave up 2 bases, with 7 bases separating them. CDR1 is MNHEY and CDR2 is SVGAGI in the germline V gene. The CDR3 DNA reads TGTGCCAGCAGTTACCAAGGGGGCAATCAGCCCCAGCATTTT. It specifies CASSYQGGNQPQHF.

This chain uses TRBV7-2 with TRBJ2-6; D is unresolved. This CDR3 region has 12 residues. In germline, CDR1 is SGHTA, CDR2 FQGNSA. The ends were cut back, 5 bases at V and 6 bases at J, with 5 bases in the middle. The CDR3 DNA reads as TGTGCCAGCAGCGTGCTGGCCAACGTCCTGACTTTC. It translates to CASSVLANVLTF.

The rearrangement joins TRBV7-2 to TRBJ1-3; D is uncertain. Trimming cost V 3 bases and J 4 bases, with 10 bases left between them. The CDR3 runs to 14 residues. Germline CDR1 SGHTA, CDR2 FQGNSA. CDR3 nucleotides: TGTGCCAGCAGCTTTCAGGATCTCGGAAACACCATATATTTT. Translating gives CASSFQDLGNTIYF.

The chain recombines TRBV7-8 with TRBJ2-3; D gene unclear. Germline values: CDR1 SGHVS, CDR2 FQNEAQ. Trimming took off 2 bases at V and 3 bases at J, with 21 bases between the two ends. This CDR3 spans 18 amino acids. Here the CDR3 reads CASSLRSSKTGRTDTQYF. The CDR3 DNA sequence: TGTGCCAGCAGCTTAAGGTCGAGTAAGACCGGACGGACAGATACGCAGTATTTT.

This sequence joins TRBV5-1 and TRBJ1-6; a possible D gene is TRBD1 (6 bases). There are 15 residues in the CDR3. Germline loops: CDR1 SGHRS, CDR2 YFSETQ. The germline V and J ends were trimmed by 4 bases and 2 bases, with 10 bases remaining between them. CDR3 sequence (DNA): TGCGCCAGCAGCCTTACAGGGACCTATAATTCACCCCTCCACTTT. Protein sequence: CASSLTGTYNSPLHF.

This chain uses TRBV30 with TRBJ2-7; 10 bases are a match to TRBD1. This CDR3 contains 16 residues. J gave up 4 bases and V 5 bases, and 14 bases lay outside the gene matches. Germline V lookup: CDR1 GTSNPN, CDR2 SVGIG (reference sequence). This CDR3 reads CAWGRGRDRGLYEQYF. The DNA for the CDR3 is TGTGCCTGGGGCCGAGGTAGGGACAGGGGTCTATACGAGCAGTACTTC.

The chain employs TRBV25-1 and TRBJ2-5, with 7 bases that match TRBD1. The CDR3 extends over 15 amino acids. The V and J ends lost 4 bases and 0 bases, in that order; junction bases with no gene match: 5. Germline loops: CDR1 MGHDK, CDR2 SYGVNS. Here the CDR3 DNA reads TGTGCCAGCAGTGGCCCTGGGACAGACCAAGAGACCCAGTACTTC. Protein sequence: CASSGPGTDQETQYF.

This chain uses TRBV19 with TRBJ1-5; weak D call: TRBD1 (5 bases). The CDR3 runs to 15 residues. Trimming left V 6 bases short and J 4 bases short, with 16 bases between. Germline CDR1 and CDR2: LNHDA and SQIVND (reference sequence). In DNA, the CDR3 is TGTGCCAGTAGCCCCGGGGCACCCGTAAATCAGCCCCAGCATTTT. Its protein is CASSPGAPVNQPQHF.

The chain links TRBV11-3 to TRBJ2-2, with 10 bases matching TRBD1. CDR1 and CDR2 from the germline V gene are SGHNT and YENEEA. The V gene end was trimmed by 4 bases and the J gene end by 5 bases; junction bases not matched to a gene: 1. The CDR3 runs 14 residues. CDR3 protein: CASSWDRGTGELFF. The CDR3, as DNA: TGTGCCAGCAGCTGGGACAGGGGTACCGGGGAGCTGTTTTTT.

V is TRBV28 and J is TRBJ2-7; weak D call: TRBD1 (6 bases). The CDR3 covers 14 residues. V was clipped by 3 bases and J by 8 bases, with 17 bases between them. Per the germline V gene, CDR1 is MDHEN and CDR2 is SYDVKM. This CDR3 is CASSFRGPLSKQYF. Written as DNA, the CDR3 is TGTGCCAGCAGTTTCAGGGGACCGCTCTCGAAGCAGTACTTC.

Notes on this clone: Other DNA sequences from this sample encode an identical CDR3 as well. The rearrangement joins TRBV19 to TRBJ1-1; D perhaps matches TRBD1 (6 bases). This CDR3 contains 13 residues. Germline V gene lookup returns CDR1 LNHDA and CDR2 SQIVND (reference sequence). V was shortened by 3 bases and J by 2 bases, with 7 bases between the two germline ends. In DNA form, the CDR3 reads TGTGCCAGTAGTATCAGGGGTAACACTGAAGCTTTCTTT. Amino acids: CASSIRGNTEAFF.